A single sample is the source of the 14 T cell receptor beta chains below, sequenced in a study of long-term antiretroviral therapy in people with HIV. Running of the v3.0 immunoSEQ assay took place at survey level. The method was immunoSEQ multiplex PCR; TCRdb's version includes in-frame clones alone and lacks a portion of them. The sample includes about 44,000 clones, 90% to 95% of them seen just once. The sequences come from unsorted PBMCs, collected 3.7 years after starting antiretroviral therapy. The receptor set was obtained from a woman aged 50 to 60 with HIV.

This clone showed up just a few times. This chain connects TRBV5-8 to TRBJ1-1; no clear D gene. The V and J ends lost 3 bases and 7 bases respectively, with 16 bases between them. This CDR3 has 14 amino acids. CDR1 and CDR2 from the germline V gene are SGHTS and YDEGEE. The CDR3 region has the DNA TGTGCCAGCAGCTCCGGGTCTTTCGCGGTTGAAGCTTTCTTT. Translating gives CASSSGSFAVEAFF.

The chain uses TRBV2 and TRBJ1-5; D possibly corresponds to TRBD1 (6 bases). Germline V gives CDR1 SNHLY, CDR2 FYNNEI. The CDR3 totals 16 residues. Trimming took 1 base from V and 5 from J, leaving 15 bases between them. The chain's CDR3 is CASSEGSQGGYQPQHF. The CDR3 nucleotides read TGTGCCAGCAGTGAAGGGTCACAAGGGGGATATCAGCCCCAGCATTTT.

The CDR3 region has the DNA TGTGCCAGCAGCTTAGAGTGGGGGAGTGGAACTGAAGCTTTCTTT. This codes for CASSLEWGSGTEAFF. The rearrangement links TRBV11-2 to TRBJ1-1, with D perhaps matching TRBD1 (5 bases). The CDR3 consists of 15 residues. V was cut by 0 bases and J by 5 bases, with 13 bases left in between. Germline CDR1 reads SGHAT; CDR2 reads FQNNGV.

The chain couples TRBV18 to TRBJ1-3; 8 nucleotides agree with TRBD1. The germline V gene has CDR1 KGHSH and CDR2 LQKENI. J was trimmed by 0 bases and V by 3 bases; bases with no gene match: 10. The CDR3 consists of 18 residues. The CDR3 spells CASSPPGTGGNSGNTIYF. CDR3 DNA: TGTGCCAGCTCACCTCCCGGGACAGGAGGGAACTCTGGAAACACCATATATTTT. The full variable domain, in which reference TRBV18 and TRBJ1-3 provide the parts outside the CDR3, is NAGVMQNPRHLVRRRGQEARLRCSPMKGHSHVYWYRQLPEEGLKFMVYLQKENIIDESGMPKERFSAEFPKEGPSILRIQQVVRGDSAAYFCASSPPGTGGNSGNTIYFGEGSWLTVV.

The sample holds a few counts of this clone. This sequence joins TRBV7-9 and TRBJ2-7, with D possibly TRBD1 on 6 matching bases. Germline V gene sequence: CDR1 SEHNR, CDR2 FQNEAQ (reference sequence). CDR3 length: 12 residues. V shed 5 bases and J shed 6 bases, with 11 bases lying between them. The CDR3 DNA is TGTGCCAGCAGCCCTCGAGGGGGCGAGCAGTACTTC. Translation: CASSPRGGEQYF.

The chain joins TRBV5-1 to TRBJ1-3; D remains ambiguous. This CDR3 comprises 14 residues. The germline gives CDR1 SGHRS, CDR2 YFSETQ. V lost 0 bases, J lost 2 bases, and 6 bases lay in between. The CDR3 nucleotides are TGCGCCAGCAGCTTGGAAGGGACTGGAAACACCATATATTTT. Translated: CASSLEGTGNTIYF.

This chain joins TRBV15 and TRBJ1-5, with D possibly being TRBD1 (5 bases). From germline, CDR1 is LNHNV and CDR2 YYDKDF (reference sequence). This CDR3 has 14 amino acids. Trimming removed 0 bases from V and 6 bases from J, with 9 bases in between. The CDR3 loop is CATSRDRGSQPQHF. CDR3 bases: TGTGCCACCAGCAGAGATCGGGGGAGTCAGCCCCAGCATTTT.

The chain couples TRBV10-3 to TRBJ1-1; D gene unclear. Trimming cost V 2 bases and J 1 base, with 2 bases left between them. CDR1 is ENHRY and CDR2 is SYGVKD in the germline V gene. This CDR3 comprises 12 residues. This CDR3 reads CAISEQNTEAFF. In DNA form, the CDR3 reads TGTGCCATCAGTGAGCAGAACACTGAAGCTTTCTTT.

The V and J genes are TRBV11-3 and TRBJ1-3; TRBD1 is a possible D gene (5 bases). Germline V CDR1 and CDR2: SGHNT, YENEEA. The germline V and J ends were trimmed by 1 base and 9 bases, with 13 bases remaining between them. The CDR3 spans 14 residues. The CDR3 bases are TGTGCCAGCAGCTTAGGAGGCACAGGAGGCACCATATATTTT. This translates into CASSLGGTGGTIYF.

This chain connects TRBV5-1 to TRBJ2-5; TRBD2 matches at 11 bases. Trimming cost V 4 bases and J 4 bases; bases outside gene matches: 6. Germline V gives CDR1 SGHRS, CDR2 YFSETQ. This CDR3 is 15 amino acids long. CDR3 sequence: CASSRLAGMGETQYF. The DNA for the CDR3 is TGCGCCAGCAGCCGACTAGCGGGGATGGGAGAGACCCAGTACTTC. The complete variable domain, with remaining parts taken from reference TRBV5-1 and TRBJ2-5, reads KAGVTQTPRYLIKTRGQQVTLSCSPISGHRSVSWYQQTPGQGLQFLFEYFSETQRNKGNFPGRFSGRQFSNSRSEMNVSTLELGDSALYLCASSRLAGMGETQYFGPGTRLLVL.

The V call is TRBV4-1, the J call TRBJ2-7; 11 bases align to TRBD2. Germline V gene sequence: CDR1 MGHRA, CDR2 YSYEKL. The CDR3 runs 16 residues. After removal of 5 bases from V and 3 bases from J, the junction contained 9 bases not matched to a gene. The DNA for the CDR3 is TGCGCCAGCAGCTTAGGATCTAGCGGGGGGTACTACGAGCAGTACTTC. Residues: CASSLGSSGGYYEQYF.

V gene TRBV7-9 combines with J gene TRBJ1-2; the match to TRBD1 covers 7 bases. The V segment lost 4 bases and the J segment 4 bases; nucleotides outside the gene matches: 9. The CDR3 covers 15 residues. Germline loops: CDR1 SEHNR, CDR2 FQNEAQ (reference sequence). CDR3 loop: CASSSVIGQAYGYTF. CDR3 in DNA: TGTGCCAGCAGCTCCGTTATCGGACAGGCCTATGGCTACACCTTC.

This rearrangement joins TRBV12-5 to TRBJ1-6; unclear D gene. The V end was cut by 2 bases, the J end by 7 bases, with 6 bases between. CDR1 and CDR2 from the germline V gene are LGHNT and FRNRAP. CDR3 length: 13 amino acids. CDR3 in DNA: TGTGCTAGTGGTTTGTCGGAAAATTCACCCCTCCACTTT. Translation: CASGLSENSPLHF.

This clone occurred once. J is TRBJ1-4 and V is TRBV7-9, with TRBD1 as a possible D gene (5 bases). This CDR3 has 12 residues. Trimming took off 5 bases at V and 11 bases at J, with 12 bases between the two ends. Germline V gives CDR1 SEHNR, CDR2 FQNEAQ (reference sequence). The CDR3 sequence: CASSRGLSKLFF. Here the CDR3 DNA reads TGTGCCAGCAGCCGGGGCCTGTCGAAACTGTTTTTT.